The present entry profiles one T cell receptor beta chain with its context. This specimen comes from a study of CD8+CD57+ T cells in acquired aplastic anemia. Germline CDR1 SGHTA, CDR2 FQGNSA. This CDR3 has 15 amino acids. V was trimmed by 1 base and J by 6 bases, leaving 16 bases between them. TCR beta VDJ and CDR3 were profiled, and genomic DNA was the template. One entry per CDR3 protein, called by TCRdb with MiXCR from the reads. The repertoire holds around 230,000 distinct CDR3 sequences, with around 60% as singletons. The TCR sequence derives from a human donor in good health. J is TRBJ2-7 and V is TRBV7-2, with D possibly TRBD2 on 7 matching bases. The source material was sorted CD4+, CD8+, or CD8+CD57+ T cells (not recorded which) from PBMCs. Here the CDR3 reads CASSLGTAGAAEQYF. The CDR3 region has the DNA TGTGCCAGCAGCTTAGGTACCGCGGGGGCCGCCGAGCAGTACTTC. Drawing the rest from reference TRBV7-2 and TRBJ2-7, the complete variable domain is GAGVSQSPSNKVTEKGKDVELRCDPISGHTALYWYRQSLGQGLEFLIYFQGNSAPDKSGLPSDRFSAERTGGSVSTLTIQRTQQEDSAVYLCASSLGTAGAAEQYFGPGTRLTVT.